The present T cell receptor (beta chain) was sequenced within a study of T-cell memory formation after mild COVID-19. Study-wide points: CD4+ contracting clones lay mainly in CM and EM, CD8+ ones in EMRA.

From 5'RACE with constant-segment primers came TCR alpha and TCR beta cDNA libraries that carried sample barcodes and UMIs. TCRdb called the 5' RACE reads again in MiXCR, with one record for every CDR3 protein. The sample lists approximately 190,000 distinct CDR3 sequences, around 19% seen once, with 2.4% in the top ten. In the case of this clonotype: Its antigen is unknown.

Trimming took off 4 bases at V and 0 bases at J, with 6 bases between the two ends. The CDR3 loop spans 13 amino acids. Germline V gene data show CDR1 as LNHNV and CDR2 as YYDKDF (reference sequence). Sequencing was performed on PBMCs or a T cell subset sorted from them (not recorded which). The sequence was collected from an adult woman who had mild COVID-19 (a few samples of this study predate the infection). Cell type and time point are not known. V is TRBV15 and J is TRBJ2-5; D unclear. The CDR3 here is CATSIRDQETQYF. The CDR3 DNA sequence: TGTGCCACCAGCATCCGAGACCAAGAGACCCAGTACTTC.